One sample yielded the 22 T cell receptor beta chains listed below, sequenced in a study of cytomegalovirus exposure and HLA in healthy donors. The PCR was carried out with 60 Vbeta primers and 13 Jbeta primers. TCRdb's copy holds only in-frame clones and misses some; the assay was immunoSEQ multiplex PCR. Recorded for this sample: just under 80,000 clones. The specimen was PBMCs. The receptor source for this set is a man aged 18 to 29 in good health and CMV-seropositive.

The chain recombines TRBV2 with TRBJ2-7; 11 bases fit TRBD1. J lost 3 bases, V lost 0 bases, and 13 bases had no gene match. The CDR3 length is 19 residues. Germline loops: CDR1 SNHLY, CDR2 FYNNEI. CDR3 protein: CASSEASGQGGTSIYEQYF. CDR3 nucleotide sequence: TGTGCCAGCAGTGAAGCTTCGGGACAGGGGGGAACTTCTATCTACGAGCAGTACTTC.

This chain's CDR3 is CASSPTGRNQPQHF. As DNA, the CDR3 is TGTGCCAGCAGCCCGACAGGGAGGAATCAGCCCCAGCATTTT. The chain carries TRBV6-5 and TRBJ1-5; 7 bases fit TRBD1. Germline V lookup: CDR1 MNHEY, CDR2 SVGAGI. Trimming removed 6 bases from V and 4 bases from J; junction bases left unmatched: 6. This CDR3 region has 14 residues.

This sequence joins TRBV19 and TRBJ2-7; 13 bases align to TRBD2. V lost 4 bases, J lost 6 bases, and 6 bases stayed unmatched. The CDR3 loop spans 15 amino acids. The germline V gene encodes CDR1 LNHDA and CDR2 SQIVND (reference sequence). The CDR3 bases are TGTGCCAGTAGTAAATGGACTAGCGGGAGCTCCGAGCAGTACTTC. Its protein is CASSKWTSGSSEQYF.

The rearrangement joins TRBV9 to TRBJ1-2; TRBD1 is a possible D gene (6 bases). CDR1 SGDLS and CDR2 YYNGEE come from the germline V gene. This CDR3 spans 13 amino acids. Between the trimmed V and J ends, which lost 4 bases and 8 bases, there was a span of 15 bases. CDR3 DNA sequence: TGTGCCAGCAGCTTACCACAGGGCCGGGGCTACACCTTC. It is translated as CASSLPQGRGYTF.

This chain joins TRBV9 and TRBJ1-4, with TRBD1 matching over 8 bases. Looked up from germline, CDR1 is SGDLS and CDR2 is YYNGEE. Unmatched junction bases numbered 4, after V lost 0 bases and J lost 0 bases. This CDR3 region has 17 residues. The CDR3 coding sequence is TGTGCCAGCAGCGTAGAGGCACAGGGGGCAACTAATGAAAAACTGTTTTTT. Protein: CASSVEAQGATNEKLFF.

The chain couples TRBV27 to TRBJ2-7, with 9 bases fitting TRBD2. CDR3 size: 15 residues. Germline V CDR1 and CDR2: MNHEY, SMNVEV (reference sequence). J was trimmed by 4 bases and V by 2 bases; bases with no gene match: 6. Here the CDR3 DNA reads TGTGCCAGCAGTTTACGGTTAGCGGGAGTTTACGAGCAGTACTTC. Protein sequence: CASSLRLAGVYEQYF.

CDR3 in DNA: TGTGCCAGCGGCCGGACTGGGCAGCCCCAGCATTTT. The encoded protein is CASGRTGQPQHF. The chain links TRBV28 to TRBJ1-5; no reliable D call. V lost 8 bases to trimming and J lost 7 bases, with 12 bases between them. The CDR3 extends over 12 amino acids. Germline lookup yields CDR1 MDHEN and CDR2 SYDVKM.

V and J are TRBV28 and TRBJ2-7; weak D call: TRBD1 (5 bases). CDR1 is MDHEN and CDR2 is SYDVKM in the germline V gene. The V end was cut by 3 bases, the J end by 0 bases, with 15 bases between. The CDR3 has 16 residues. The CDR3: CASSFLLRASSYEQYF. CDR3 nucleotide sequence: TGTGCCAGCAGTTTTTTACTCAGGGCCAGCTCCTACGAGCAGTACTTC.

The chain uses TRBV2 and TRBJ1-1; D gene unclear. The CDR3 is 15 residues long. Germline assignment: CDR1 SNHLY and CDR2 FYNNEI. Deletions cut 1 base from V and 1 base from J, with 10 bases between. CDR3 region: CASSEEQIENTEAFF. In DNA, the CDR3 is TGTGCCAGCAGTGAAGAACAGATAGAGAACACTGAAGCTTTCTTT.

The chain has TRBV5-1 and TRBJ2-7; TRBD1 matches at 7 bases. With 4 bases clipped from V and 0 bases from J, the junction kept 10 bases outside the gene matches. There are 16 residues in the CDR3. Germline V CDR1 and CDR2: SGHRS, YFSETQ. The CDR3, as DNA: TGCGCCAGCAGCCACGGACAGGCTAAGAGCTCCTACGAGCAGTACTTC. This codes for CASSHGQAKSSYEQYF.

The V call is TRBV2, the J call TRBJ2-7, with D possibly TRBD1 on 7 matching bases. Trimming stripped 2 bases from V and 1 base from J, with 12 bases between. Germline loops: CDR1 SNHLY, CDR2 FYNNEI. This CDR3 spans 15 amino acids. The DNA of the CDR3 is TGTGCCAGCAGTGAATGGGCAGGGGGGTCCTACGAGCAGTACTTC. It yields the protein CASSEWAGGSYEQYF.

DNA of the CDR3: TGTGCCACGAAGGGGGAGCAAAACACTGAAGCTTTCTTT. Amino acid sequence: CATKGEQNTEAFF. The chain uses TRBV4-2 and TRBJ1-1; D may be TRBD1 (6 bases). V was clipped by 10 bases and J by 2 bases, with 14 bases between them. The V gene's germline CDR1 is LGHNA and CDR2 YNFKEQ. The CDR3 loop spans 13 amino acids.

The chain links TRBV6-6 to TRBJ1-5; unclear D gene. CDR3 length: 14 residues. V shed 4 bases and J shed 2 bases, with 9 bases lying between them. Germline CDR1 MNHNY, CDR2 SVGAGI (reference sequence). The CDR3 DNA follows: TGTGCCAGCAGTTCGGAGGGCGGCAATCAGCCCCAGCATTTT. Its translation: CASSSEGGNQPQHF.

The V and J genes are TRBV6-1 and TRBJ2-1, with unresolved D. V gave up 7 bases and J gave up 6 bases, with 13 bases separating them. The CDR3 sequence is 13 residues long. Germline CDR1 MNHNS, CDR2 SASEGT. CDR3 residues: CASTESVPNEQFF. DNA for the CDR3: TGTGCCAGCACCGAGTCCGTACCCAATGAGCAGTTCTTC.

This sequence joins TRBV29-1 and TRBJ2-1, with 7 positions matching TRBD1. The CDR3 has 18 amino acids. Looked up from germline, CDR1 is SQVTM and CDR2 is ANQGSEA. V trimming: 3 bases; J trimming: 4 bases; junction bases outside the gene matches: 18. The CDR3 region has the DNA TGCAGCGTTGAGGGCGAACCGGACAGGCCCTTTGTGTACAATGAGCAGTTCTTC. Translating it yields CSVEGEPDRPFVYNEQFF.

The rearrangement links TRBV12-1 to TRBJ1-3; TRBD1 is the table's D call and was not checked against the DNA. TRBV12-1 constitutes a pseudogene. The CDR3 sequence is 13 residues long. The CDR3 reads CASSSKQGNTIYF. The CDR3 coding sequence is TGTGCCAGCAGCTCCAAACAGGGAAACACCATATATTTT.

The chain combines TRBV6-1 with TRBJ2-7, with 8 bases fitting TRBD1. Germline CDR1 reads MNHNS; CDR2 reads SASEGT. V dropped 4 bases and J dropped 3; count of bases not matched to a gene: 5. The CDR3 has 14 residues. The CDR3 bases are TGTGCCAGCAGTGTGGGACAGGAGCACTACGAGCAGTACTTC. Protein sequence: CASSVGQEHYEQYF.

V is TRBV5-5 and J is TRBJ1-2, with D hard to call. V lost 4 bases and J lost 8, with 18 bases in between. This CDR3 has 14 amino acids. Germline-derived CDR1 and CDR2 are SGHKS and YYEKEE (reference sequence). The CDR3 DNA follows: TGTGCCAGCAGCCAACCCCCCCGGGAGGGCGGCTACACCTTC. It is translated as CASSQPPREGGYTF.

V and J are TRBV4-2 and TRBJ1-5, with D possibly being TRBD1 (5 bases). This CDR3 comprises 16 residues. Trimming took off 0 bases at V and 5 bases at J, with 14 bases between the two ends. In germline, CDR1 is LGHNA, CDR2 YNFKEQ. CDR3 nucleotides: TGTGCCAGCAGCCAAGATGAGGCAGCAGGGCATCAGCCCCAGCATTTT. Amino acid sequence: CASSQDEAAGHQPQHF.

The chain uses TRBV18 and TRBJ1-4; 10 positions agree with TRBD1. The V and J ends lost 2 bases and 8 bases, in that order; junction bases with no gene match: 11. The CDR3 runs to 17 residues. Germline assignment: CDR1 KGHSH and CDR2 LQKENI. CDR3 in DNA: TGTGCCAGCTCACCAAGAGGACAGGGGGTGCGTCAAGAAAAACTGTTTTTT. It is translated as CASSPRGQGVRQEKLFF.

The DNA of the CDR3 is TGCGCCAGCAGCTTGGCCCCCGGACAGGGGGCATACAAAGATACGCAGTATTTT. Translated, it gives CASSLAPGQGAYKDTQYF. The chain combines TRBV5-1 with TRBJ2-3; 11 bases line up with TRBD1. The length of the CDR3 is 18 residues. The V and J ends lost 0 bases and 5 bases, in that order; junction bases with no gene match: 11. The germline V gene encodes CDR1 SGHRS and CDR2 YFSETQ.

The chain is built from TRBV6-1 and TRBJ2-3; unclear D gene. V was shortened by 1 base and J by 4 bases, with 9 bases between the two germline ends. Per germline, CDR1 MNHNS and CDR2 SASEGT. This CDR3 is 14 amino acids long. The CDR3 region has the DNA TGTGCCAGCAGTGAAGGGTTAGGAGCAGATACGCAGTATTTT. Translation: CASSEGLGADTQYF.